The following is a TCR beta chain sequence with its context. Profiled with immunoSEQ multiplex PCR; TCRdb holds only in-frame clones, not every one. The table lists tens of thousands of clones, less than 90% of them singletons. V lost 5 bases to trimming and J lost 3 bases; unmatched junction nucleotides: 13. This CDR3 region has 16 residues. Per the germline V gene, CDR1 is SGHTA and CDR2 is FQGNSA. The data stem from a study of PD-L1 blockade in urothelial cancer. As for the study in general: Males with bladder-origin urothelial cancer made up about 85% of the 29 patients. Each blood sample yielded a median of around 150,000 T cells.

The sample consisted of PBMCs, taken around atezolizumab (anti-PD-L1) treatment. V usage is TRBV7-2 and J usage is TRBJ2-7, with 7 bases aligning to TRBD2. The clonotype originates from a man in his fifties or sixties with urothelial cancer. In nucleotides, the CDR3 is TGTGCCAGCAGCCCCTCGTTTATAGCGGGCTTCTACGAGCAGTACTTC. It translates to CASSPSFIAGFYEQYF. The entire variable domain, with the rest obtained from reference TRBV7-2 and TRBJ2-7, is as follows: GAGVSQSPSNKVTEKGKDVELRCDPISGHTALYWYRQSLGQGLEFLIYFQGNSAPDKSGLPSDRFSAERTGGSVSTLTIQRTQQEDSAVYLCASSPSFIAGFYEQYFGPGTRLTVT.